This TCR beta chain stems from a study of blood T cell repertoires in COVID-19. Study-level information: Spain, Italy and the United States supplied samples that represented acute and convalescent COVID-19. In each case, the material was cDNA or gDNA derived from T cells, B-cell-depleted T cells, or PBMCs.

Per the study methods: Reference gene primer amplification gave estimated nucleated cell counts. Clones were read by immunoSEQ multiplex PCR, and TCRdb kept only the in-frame ones, dropping some. The V and J calls and clone size were taken over from that table, and D and trimming were inferred from the DNA. Of about 34,000 clones in the sample, around 91% were seen once. Losses at the gene ends were 1 base for V and 3 bases for J; bases not matched to a gene: 3. This CDR3 contains 16 residues. Germline V gene lookup returns CDR1 SGHTA and CDR2 FQGTGA. The chain carries TRBV7-3 and TRBJ2-2; the match to TRBD1 covers 9 bases. The receptor was isolated from a man older than 75 with acute or convalescent COVID-19. The sequencing sample was made of peripheral blood. CDR3 sequence: CASSLNRGHDTGELFF. The CDR3, as DNA: TGTGCCAGCAGCTTAAACAGGGGGCATGACACCGGGGAGCTGTTTTTT.